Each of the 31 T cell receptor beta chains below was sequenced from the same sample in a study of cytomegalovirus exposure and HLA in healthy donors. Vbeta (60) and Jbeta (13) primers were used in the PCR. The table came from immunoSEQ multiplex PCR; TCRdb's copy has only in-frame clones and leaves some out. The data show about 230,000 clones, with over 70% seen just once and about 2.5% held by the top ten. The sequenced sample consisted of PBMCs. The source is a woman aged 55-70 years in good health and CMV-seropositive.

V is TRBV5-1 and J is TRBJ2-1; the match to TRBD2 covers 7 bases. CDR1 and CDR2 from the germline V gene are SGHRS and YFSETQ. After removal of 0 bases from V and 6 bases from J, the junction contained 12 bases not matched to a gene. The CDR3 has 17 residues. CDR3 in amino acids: CASSLEGAGTTTNEQFF. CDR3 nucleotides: TGCGCCAGCAGCTTGGAGGGCGCCGGGACTACTACCAATGAGCAGTTCTTC.

This CDR3 reads CASSNSWTATEAFF. The DNA of the CDR3 is TGTGCCAGCAGCAACTCTTGGACAGCCACTGAAGCTTTCTTT. This chain uses TRBV7-2 with TRBJ1-1; possibly TRBD1 for D (6 bases). CDR3 size: 14 residues. The germline gives CDR1 SGHTA, CDR2 FQGNSA. The V end lost 5 bases, the J end lost 4 bases, and 14 bases lay between the germline ends.

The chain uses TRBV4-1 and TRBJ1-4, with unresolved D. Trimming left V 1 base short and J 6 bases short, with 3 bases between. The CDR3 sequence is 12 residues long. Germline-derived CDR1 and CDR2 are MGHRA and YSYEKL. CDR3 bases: TGCGCCAGCAGCCAAGCATATGAAAAACTGTTTTTT. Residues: CASSQAYEKLFF.

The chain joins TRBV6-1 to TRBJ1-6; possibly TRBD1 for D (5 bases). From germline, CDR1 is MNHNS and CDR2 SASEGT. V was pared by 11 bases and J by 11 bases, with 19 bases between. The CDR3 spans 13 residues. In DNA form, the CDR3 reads TGTGCCGCCCTCCAGGGAAGGAATGCACCCCTCCACTTT. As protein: CAALQGRNAPLHF.

The CDR3 coding sequence is TGTGCCAGCAGCTTAGGGGGACAGCCCTACAATGAGCAGTTCTTC. Protein product: CASSLGGQPYNEQFF. This sequence joins TRBV7-2 and TRBJ2-1, with 7 bases that match TRBD1. V trimming: 1 base; J trimming: 2 bases; junction bases outside the gene matches: 2. The CDR3 loop spans 15 amino acids. The V gene's germline CDR1 is SGHTA and CDR2 FQGNSA.

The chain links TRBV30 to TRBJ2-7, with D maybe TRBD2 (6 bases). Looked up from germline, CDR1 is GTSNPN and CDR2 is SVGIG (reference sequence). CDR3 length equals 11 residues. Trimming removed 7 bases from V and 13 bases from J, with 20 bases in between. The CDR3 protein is CAYTSGGATYF. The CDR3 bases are TGTGCCTACACCTCGGGCGGGGCCACCTACTTC.

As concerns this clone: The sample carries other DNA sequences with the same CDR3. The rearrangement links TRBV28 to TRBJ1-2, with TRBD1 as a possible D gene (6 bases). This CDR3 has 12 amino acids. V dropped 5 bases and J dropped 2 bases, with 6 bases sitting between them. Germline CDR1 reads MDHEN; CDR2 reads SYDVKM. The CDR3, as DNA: TGTGCCAGCAGTCAGGGGAACTATGGCTACACCTTC. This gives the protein CASSQGNYGYTF.

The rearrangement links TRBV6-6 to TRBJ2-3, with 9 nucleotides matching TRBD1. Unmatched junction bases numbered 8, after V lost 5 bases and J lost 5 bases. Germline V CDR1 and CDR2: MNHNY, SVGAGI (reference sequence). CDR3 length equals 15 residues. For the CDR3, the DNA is TGTGCCAGCAGTCTGACAGGGGGGCAGGGAGATACGCAGTATTTT. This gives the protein CASSLTGGQGDTQYF.

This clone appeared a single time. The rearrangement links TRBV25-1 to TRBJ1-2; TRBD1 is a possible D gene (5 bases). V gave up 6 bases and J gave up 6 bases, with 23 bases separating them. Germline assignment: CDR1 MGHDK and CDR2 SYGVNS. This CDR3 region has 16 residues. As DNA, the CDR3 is TGTGCCAGCAGCGAACCGAACCTCGGGCAGGGTGATGGCTACACCTTC. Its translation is CASSEPNLGQGDGYTF.

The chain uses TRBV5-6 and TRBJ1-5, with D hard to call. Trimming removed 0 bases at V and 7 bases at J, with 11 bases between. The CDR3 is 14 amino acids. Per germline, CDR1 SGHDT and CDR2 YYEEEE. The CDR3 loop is CASSLGHNGQPQHF. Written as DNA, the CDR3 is TGTGCCAGCAGCTTGGGACACAACGGCCAGCCCCAGCATTTT.

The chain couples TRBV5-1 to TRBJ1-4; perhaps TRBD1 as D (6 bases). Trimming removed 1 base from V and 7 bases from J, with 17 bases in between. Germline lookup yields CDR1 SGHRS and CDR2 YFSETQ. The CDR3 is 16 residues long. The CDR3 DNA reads TGCGCCAGCAGCTTGAGTGCAGGGGCGCAGGGTGAAAAACTGTTTTTT. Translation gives CASSLSAGAQGEKLFF.

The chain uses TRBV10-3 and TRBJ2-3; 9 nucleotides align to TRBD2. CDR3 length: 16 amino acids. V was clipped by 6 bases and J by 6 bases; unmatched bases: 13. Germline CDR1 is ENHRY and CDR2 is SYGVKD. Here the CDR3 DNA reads TGTGCCATCAGGGAGATAGCGGGGGATACCGTTGATACGCAGTATTTT. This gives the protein CAIREIAGDTVDTQYF.

The CDR3 is CASGGLQETQYF. The CDR3 DNA sequence: TGCGCAAGCGGGGGCCTTCAAGAGACCCAGTACTTC. V is TRBV5-1 and J is TRBJ2-5; 8 bases map to TRBD2. Germline values: CDR1 SGHRS, CDR2 YFSETQ. This CDR3 has 12 amino acids.

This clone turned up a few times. The CDR3 DNA sequence: TGTGCCAGCAGCTTATCCGGGGGGGACGCCGGGGAGCTGTTTTTT. Translation gives CASSLSGGDAGELFF. J is TRBJ2-2 and V is TRBV7-2; the match to TRBD2 covers 8 bases. Per germline, CDR1 SGHTA and CDR2 FQGNSA. The CDR3 covers 15 residues. J gave up 6 bases and V 2 bases, and 5 bases lay outside the gene matches. Drawing the rest from reference TRBV7-2 and TRBJ2-2, the complete variable domain is GAGVSQSPSNKVTEKGKDVELRCDPISGHTALYWYRQSLGQGLEFLIYFQGNSAPDKSGLPSDRFSAERTGGSVSTLTIQRTQQEDSAVYLCASSLSGGDAGELFFGEGSRLTVL.

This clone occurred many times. CDR3 residues: CASSNNRGLNEKLFF. The CDR3 bases are TGTGCCAGCAGCAACAACAGGGGCCTTAATGAAAAACTGTTTTTT. V gene TRBV5-4 combines with J gene TRBJ1-4, with 7 bases that match TRBD1. The CDR3 spans 15 residues. Per the germline V gene, CDR1 is SGHNT and CDR2 is YYREEE (reference sequence). The junction had 7 bases not matched to a gene; V was cut back by 4 bases and J by 4 bases.

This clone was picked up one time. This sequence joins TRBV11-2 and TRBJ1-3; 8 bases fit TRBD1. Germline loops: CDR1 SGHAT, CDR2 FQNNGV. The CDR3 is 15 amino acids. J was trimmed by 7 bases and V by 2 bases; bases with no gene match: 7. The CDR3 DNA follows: TGTGCCAGCAGCTTAATGCGTCAGGGGGCGAACACCATATATTTT. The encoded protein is CASSLMRQGANTIYF.

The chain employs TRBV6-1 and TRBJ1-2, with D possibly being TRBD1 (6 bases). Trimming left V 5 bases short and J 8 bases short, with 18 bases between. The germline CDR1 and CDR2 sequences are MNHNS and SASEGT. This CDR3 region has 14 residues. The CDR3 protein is CASSTLQGDRGYTF. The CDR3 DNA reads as TGTGCCAGCAGTACTCTACAGGGTGATAGGGGCTACACCTTC.

The CDR3 loop reads CASSSGTSVGELFF. The CDR3, as DNA: TGCGCCAGCAGCTCCGGGACTAGTGTCGGGGAGCTGTTTTTT. V usage is TRBV10-1 and J usage is TRBJ2-2; 8 positions match TRBD2. CDR1 is WNHNN and CDR2 is SYGVQD in the germline V gene (reference sequence). The CDR3 is 14 residues long. V was clipped by 6 bases and J by 7 bases; unmatched bases: 7.

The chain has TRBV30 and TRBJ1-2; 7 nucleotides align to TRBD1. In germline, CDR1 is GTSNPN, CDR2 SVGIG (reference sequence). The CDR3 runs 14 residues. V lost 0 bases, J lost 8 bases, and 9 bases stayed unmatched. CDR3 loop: CAWSVGGTQGGYTF. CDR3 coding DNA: TGTGCCTGGAGTGTAGGGGGCACCCAGGGAGGCTACACCTTC.

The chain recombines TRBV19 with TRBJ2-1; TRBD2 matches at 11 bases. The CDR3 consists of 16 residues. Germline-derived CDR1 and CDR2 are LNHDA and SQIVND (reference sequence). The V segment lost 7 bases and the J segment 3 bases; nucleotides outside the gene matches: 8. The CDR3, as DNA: TGTGCCAGTATGTCCCTAGCGGGGGGCTACTACAATGAGCAGTTCTTC. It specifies CASMSLAGGYYNEQFF.

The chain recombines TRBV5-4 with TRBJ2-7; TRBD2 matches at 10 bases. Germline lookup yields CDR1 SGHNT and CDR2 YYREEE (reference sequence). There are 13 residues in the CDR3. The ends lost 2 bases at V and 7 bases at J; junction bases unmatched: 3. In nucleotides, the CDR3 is TGTGCCAGCAGCTTTCCGGGACTAGCGGAGCAGTACTTC. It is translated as CASSFPGLAEQYF.

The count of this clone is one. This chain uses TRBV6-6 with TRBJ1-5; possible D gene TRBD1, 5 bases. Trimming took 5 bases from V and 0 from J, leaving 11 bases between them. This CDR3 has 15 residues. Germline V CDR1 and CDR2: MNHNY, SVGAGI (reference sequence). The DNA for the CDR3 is TGTGCCAGCAGTCTAGACAGTTATAGCAATCAGCCCCAGCATTTT. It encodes CASSLDSYSNQPQHF.

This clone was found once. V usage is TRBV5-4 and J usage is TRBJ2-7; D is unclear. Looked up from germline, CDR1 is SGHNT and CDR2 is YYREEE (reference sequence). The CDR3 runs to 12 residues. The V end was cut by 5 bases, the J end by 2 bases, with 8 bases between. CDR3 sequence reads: CASSFNAYEQYF. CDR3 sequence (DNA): TGTGCCAGCAGTTTCAATGCCTACGAGCAGTACTTC.

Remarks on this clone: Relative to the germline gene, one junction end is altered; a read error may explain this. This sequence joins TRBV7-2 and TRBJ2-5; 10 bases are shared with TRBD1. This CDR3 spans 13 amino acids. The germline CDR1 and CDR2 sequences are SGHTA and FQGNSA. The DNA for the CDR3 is TGTGCCAGCAGCTTAGCGCGGGACAGGGGCAACGACTTC. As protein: CASSLARDRGNDF. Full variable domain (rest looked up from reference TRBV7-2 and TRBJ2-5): GAGVSQSPSNKVTEKGKDVELRCDPISGHTALYWYRQSLGQGLEFLIYFQGNSAPDKSGLPSDRFSAERTGGSVSTLTIQRTQQEDSAVYLCASSLARDRGNDFGPGTRLLVL.

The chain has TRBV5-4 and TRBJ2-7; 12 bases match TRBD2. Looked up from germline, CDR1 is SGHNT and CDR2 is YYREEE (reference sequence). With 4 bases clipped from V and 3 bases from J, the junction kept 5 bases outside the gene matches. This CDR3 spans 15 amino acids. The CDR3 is CASSAKTSGGYEQYF. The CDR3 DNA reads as TGTGCCAGCAGCGCTAAGACTAGCGGGGGCTACGAGCAGTACTTC.

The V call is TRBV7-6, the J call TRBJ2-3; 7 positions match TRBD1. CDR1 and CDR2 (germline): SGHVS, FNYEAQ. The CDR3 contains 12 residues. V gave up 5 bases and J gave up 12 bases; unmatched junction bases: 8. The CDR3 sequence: CASSPPGTVQYF. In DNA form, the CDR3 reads TGTGCCAGCAGCCCCCCCGGGACAGTACAGTATTTT.

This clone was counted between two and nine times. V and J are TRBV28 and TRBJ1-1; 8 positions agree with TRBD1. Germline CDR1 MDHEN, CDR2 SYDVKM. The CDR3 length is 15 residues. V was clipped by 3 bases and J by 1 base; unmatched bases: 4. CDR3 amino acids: CASSFLDRGNTEAFF. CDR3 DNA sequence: TGTGCCAGCAGTTTCCTCGACAGGGGGAACACTGAAGCTTTCTTT.

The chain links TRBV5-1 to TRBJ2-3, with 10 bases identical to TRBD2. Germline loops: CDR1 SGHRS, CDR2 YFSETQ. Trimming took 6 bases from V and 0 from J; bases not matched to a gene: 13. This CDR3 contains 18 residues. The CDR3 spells CASNLMLAGDASTDTQYF. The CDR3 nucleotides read TGCGCCAGCAACTTAATGCTAGCGGGAGACGCTAGCACAGATACGCAGTATTTT.

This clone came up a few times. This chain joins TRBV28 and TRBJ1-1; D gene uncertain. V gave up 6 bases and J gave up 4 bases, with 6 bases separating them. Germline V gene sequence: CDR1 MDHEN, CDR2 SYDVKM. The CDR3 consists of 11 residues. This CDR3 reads CASSRGTEAFF. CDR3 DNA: TGTGCCAGCAGCCGGGGCACTGAAGCTTTCTTT.

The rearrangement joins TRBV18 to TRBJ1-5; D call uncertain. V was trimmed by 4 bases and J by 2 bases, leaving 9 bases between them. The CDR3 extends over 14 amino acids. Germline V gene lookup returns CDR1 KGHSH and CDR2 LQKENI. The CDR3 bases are TGTGCCAGCTCACTGTCCGGGGGCAATCAGCCCCAGCATTTT. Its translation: CASSLSGGNQPQHF.

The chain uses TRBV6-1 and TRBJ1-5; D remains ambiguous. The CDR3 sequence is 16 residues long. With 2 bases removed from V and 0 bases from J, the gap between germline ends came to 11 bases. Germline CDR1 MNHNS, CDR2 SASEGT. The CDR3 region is CASSEFYIYSNQPQHF. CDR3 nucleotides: TGTGCCAGCAGTGAATTCTATATCTATAGCAATCAGCCCCAGCATTTT.